Listed here are 20 T cell receptor beta chains from one sample, sequenced in a study of vaccination effects on CD4 cells after COVID-19. Prior to sequencing, the ViraFEST assay stimulated PBMC with viral peptide pools, which expanded the antigen-specific CD4+ T cells. Upon completion of 10 to 11 days in culture, CD4+ T cells were isolated. Vaccination of participants consisted of two doses of either the BNT162b2 or mRNA-1273 vaccine. Antigens of these TCRs are unknown. Profiled with immunoSEQ multiplex PCR; TCRdb holds only in-frame clones, not every one. The sample holds approximately 70,000 clones; 80% to 85% are singletons and the top ten take 1.2%. This sample comprised CD4+ T cells from PBMCs cultured with HCoV-229E spike peptides, obtained after COVID-19 vaccination. The receptors come from a human donor who received a COVID-19 vaccine.

This clone showed up just once. J is TRBJ1-5 and V is TRBV6-5; D is ambiguous. CDR1 and CDR2 from the germline V gene are MNHEY and SVGAGI. Trimming cost V 6 bases and J 0 bases, with 12 bases left between them. The CDR3 is 15 residues long. This CDR3 reads CASSVTTLSNQPQHF. Here the CDR3 DNA reads TGTGCCAGCAGCGTAACGACACTTAGCAATCAGCCCCAGCATTTT.

The V gene is TRBV7-3, the J gene TRBJ1-1, with a tentative D call TRBD1 (5 bases). From germline, CDR1 is SGHTA and CDR2 FQGTGA. Between the trimmed V and J ends, which lost 3 bases and 6 bases, there was a span of 11 bases. The CDR3 runs 13 residues. This CDR3 reads CASSLGGGAEAFF. The CDR3 region has the DNA TGTGCCAGCAGCTTGGGGGGTGGGGCTGAAGCTTTCTTT.

This chain joins TRBV6-6 and TRBJ1-1; D possibly corresponds to TRBD1 (5 bases). Germline-derived CDR1 and CDR2 are MNHNY and SVGAGI (reference sequence). The CDR3 contains 13 residues. As DNA, the CDR3 is TGTTGGGTGGGTGGGGGGAAGAACACTGAAGCTTTCTTT. As protein: CWVGGGKNTEAFF.

The rearrangement joins TRBV19 to TRBJ1-2; D is undetermined. CDR3 size: 12 residues. Trimming removed 3 bases from V and 5 bases from J, with 7 bases in between. Germline CDR1 is LNHDA and CDR2 is SQIVND (reference sequence). The chain's CDR3 is CASSIWRYGYTF. The CDR3 DNA sequence: TGTGCCAGTAGTATTTGGCGGTATGGCTACACCTTC.

This clone was seen a single time. This chain links TRBV7-2 with TRBJ2-5, with TRBD2 matching 9 bases. The CDR3 runs 15 residues. Looked up from germline, CDR1 is SGHTA and CDR2 is FQGNSA. J gave up 4 bases and V 0 bases, and 3 bases lay outside the gene matches. The CDR3 region is CASSLAAGGLETQYF. The CDR3, as DNA: TGTGCCAGCAGCTTAGCGGCGGGGGGGCTAGAGACCCAGTACTTC. The full variable domain, rest sourced from reference TRBV7-2 and TRBJ2-5, is GAGVSQSPSNKVTEKGKDVELRCDPISGHTALYWYRQSLGQGLEFLIYFQGNSAPDKSGLPSDRFSAERTGGSVSTLTIQRTQQEDSAVYLCASSLAAGGLETQYFGPGTRLLVL.

The chain joins TRBV20-1 to TRBJ1-5; TRBD1 matches at 7 bases. Per the germline V gene, CDR1 is DFQATT and CDR2 is SNEGSKA (reference sequence). The trim removed 6 bases at V and 6 bases at J, leaving 8 bases unmatched. The CDR3 spans 13 residues. The chain's CDR3 is CSASNRGGQPQHF. Written as DNA, the CDR3 is TGCAGTGCCAGTAACAGGGGTGGTCAGCCCCAGCATTTT.

There are a few counts of this clone. J is TRBJ1-2 and V is TRBV11-1; possible D gene TRBD1, 5 bases. V lost 6 bases to trimming and J lost 6 bases, with 20 bases between them. The germline gives CDR1 SGHAT, CDR2 FQDESV (reference sequence). This CDR3 is 15 amino acids long. This CDR3 reads CASSPDPGSTDGYTF. The CDR3 region has the DNA TGTGCCAGCAGTCCAGACCCAGGGTCTACGGATGGCTACACCTTC. Looking up the rest from reference TRBV11-1 and TRBJ1-2 gives the full variable domain: EAEVAQSPRYKITEKSQAVAFWCDPISGHATLYWYRQILGQGPELLVQFQDESVVDDSQLPKDRFSAERLKGVDSTLKIQPAELGDSAMYLCASSPDPGSTDGYTFGSGTRLTVV.

This clone was recorded a few times. The chain joins TRBV27 to TRBJ2-3; 13 bases are a match to TRBD2. Unmatched junction bases numbered 8, after V lost 8 bases and J lost 6 bases. Germline CDR1 is MNHEY and CDR2 is SMNVEV (reference sequence). The CDR3 has 15 amino acids. CDR3 in DNA: TGTGCCAGCCGAAAGGGACTAGCGGGGTCGGATACGCAGTATTTT. The encoded protein is CASRKGLAGSDTQYF.

This clone was counted only a few times. The gene calls are TRBV2 and TRBJ1-6; D gene ambiguous. Germline V CDR1 and CDR2: SNHLY, FYNNEI. The CDR3 length is 12 residues. V lost 6 bases and J 4 bases, leaving 4 bases between the germline ends. This chain's CDR3 is CASRPYNSPLHF. CDR3 nucleotide sequence: TGTGCCAGCAGACCTTATAATTCACCCCTCCACTTT.

This chain links TRBV5-4 with TRBJ2-3; possible D gene TRBD2, 6 bases. CDR3 length: 14 residues. Trimming stripped 4 bases from V and 0 bases from J, with 9 bases between. Germline V gene sequence: CDR1 SGHNT, CDR2 YYREEE (reference sequence). CDR3 sequence reads: CASSPGTSTDTQYF. Written as DNA, the CDR3 is TGTGCCAGCAGCCCCGGGACTAGCACAGATACGCAGTATTTT.

The CDR3 here is CASSPDRSSYNEQFF. CDR3 sequence (DNA): TGTGCCAGCAGTCCGGACCGAAGCTCCTACAATGAGCAGTTCTTC. This chain links TRBV6-5 with TRBJ2-1, with unresolved D. CDR3 length: 15 amino acids. Trimming pared 5 bases from V and 0 bases from J, leaving 11 bases between. Per germline, CDR1 MNHEY and CDR2 SVGAGI.

The chain recombines TRBV23-1 with TRBJ1-2; D is perhaps TRBD1 (5 bases). TRBV23-1 is treated as an ORF (open reading frame) with a function not yet certain. The CDR3 runs to 16 residues. The ends were cut back, 2 bases at V and 5 bases at J, with 18 bases in the middle. The CDR3 bases are TGCGCCAGCAGTCAAAACGGCTGGGGGGTTAGATATGGCTACACCTTC. Its translation is CASSQNGWGVRYGYTF.

V gene TRBV4-1 combines with J gene TRBJ1-1; possible D gene TRBD1, 5 bases. Germline lookup yields CDR1 MGHRA and CDR2 YSYEKL. The CDR3 is 14 residues long. The V end lost 0 bases, the J end lost 1 base, and 6 bases lay between the germline ends. The CDR3: CASSQEDRNTEAFF. CDR3 coding DNA: TGCGCCAGCAGCCAAGAAGACAGGAACACTGAAGCTTTCTTT.

This chain joins TRBV5-1 and TRBJ2-5; 7 nucleotides line up with TRBD1. V gave up 4 bases and J gave up 4 bases; unmatched junction bases: 10. Germline-derived CDR1 and CDR2 are SGHRS and YFSETQ. This CDR3 has 15 residues. This CDR3 is CASSDPRRDRETQYF. As DNA, the CDR3 is TGCGCCAGCAGCGACCCCCGCCGGGACAGAGAGACCCAGTACTTC.

The genes are TRBV6-5 and TRBJ2-5; 8 bases line up with TRBD1. V lost 4 bases, J lost 4 bases, and 5 bases stayed unmatched. Germline V lookup: CDR1 MNHEY, CDR2 SVGAGI. The CDR3 runs to 14 residues. DNA for the CDR3: TGTGCCAGCAGTTCATGGACAGGGACAGAGACCCAGTACTTC. Its translation: CASSSWTGTETQYF.

CDR3 bases: TGTGCCAGCAGCCAAGTCGGGACCGGGGAGCTGTTTTTT. Its protein product is CASSQVGTGELFF. The chain uses TRBV14 and TRBJ2-2; D remains ambiguous. Germline V CDR1 and CDR2: SGHDN, FVKESK. This CDR3 spans 13 amino acids. Trimming pared 1 base from V and 5 bases from J, leaving 5 bases between.

J is TRBJ1-1 and V is TRBV2; tentatively, D is TRBD1 (6 bases). CDR1 and CDR2 (germline): SNHLY, FYNNEI. The CDR3 has 14 amino acids. Trimming stripped 3 bases from V and 5 bases from J, with 13 bases between. The chain's CDR3 is CASSELLGGTEAFF. DNA for the CDR3: TGTGCCAGCAGTGAGCTATTAGGGGGTACTGAAGCTTTCTTT.

This clone was found a few times. The chain couples TRBV10-3 to TRBJ1-6; D is perhaps TRBD1 (5 bases). CDR1 ENHRY and CDR2 SYGVKD come from the germline V gene. This CDR3 contains 14 residues. With 7 bases removed from V and 10 bases from J, the gap between germline ends came to 17 bases. This CDR3 reads CAIKSTGVGSPLHF. CDR3 DNA: TGTGCCATCAAGTCGACGGGGGTGGGGTCACCCCTCCACTTT.

The chain has TRBV24-1 and TRBJ2-7; 7 bases match TRBD1. CDR1 and CDR2 from the germline V gene are KGHDR and SFDVKD. The V gene end was trimmed by 7 bases and the J gene end by 0 bases; junction bases not matched to a gene: 5. The CDR3 totals 14 residues. CDR3: CATRPGQSSYEQYV. For the CDR3, the DNA is TGTGCCACCAGGCCGGGACAGAGCTCCTACGAGCAGTACGTC.

In its sample, this clone was seen a few times. The chain links TRBV7-2 to TRBJ1-4; 9 bases are a match to TRBD1. The V gene's germline CDR1 is SGHTA and CDR2 FQGNSA. Unmatched junction bases numbered 6, after V lost 5 bases and J lost 8 bases. The CDR3 runs to 14 residues. CDR3 sequence (DNA): TGTGCCAGCAGCCCGGGGACAGGGAGGGAAAAACTGTTTTTT. Translating it yields CASSPGTGREKLFF.